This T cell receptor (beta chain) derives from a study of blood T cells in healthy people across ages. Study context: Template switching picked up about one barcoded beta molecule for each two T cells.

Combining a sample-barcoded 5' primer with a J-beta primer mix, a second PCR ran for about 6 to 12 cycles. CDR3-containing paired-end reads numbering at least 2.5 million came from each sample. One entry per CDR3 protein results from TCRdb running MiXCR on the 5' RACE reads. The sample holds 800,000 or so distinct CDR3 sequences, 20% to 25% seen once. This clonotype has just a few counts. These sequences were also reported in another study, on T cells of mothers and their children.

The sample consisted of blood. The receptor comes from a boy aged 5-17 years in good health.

The CDR3 loop is CASSFAGGDNQPQHF. CDR3 nucleotide sequence: TGTGCCAGCAGTTTCGCAGGGGGTGACAATCAGCCCCAGCATTTT. V gene TRBV12-3 or TRBV12-4 combines with J gene TRBJ1-5; 7 bases map to TRBD1. V trimming: 3 bases; J trimming: 3 bases; junction bases outside the gene matches: 5. CDR3 length: 15 residues.